These T cell receptor beta chains were read from a single sample in a study of identical twins. One entry per CDR3 protein, called by TCRdb with MiXCR from the 5' RACE reads. The sample has fewer than 250,000 distinct CDR3 sequences, around a sixth seen once. These data are also associated with another study on T cells expressing NK-cell markers.

Sequencing was done on a sample of CD8+ T cells sorted from blood. Receptor source: a woman aged 18-29 years in good health. CDR3s include the opening cysteine and the closing phenylalanine or tryptophan. Fields, in order: J gene, clone size, D gene, V gene, CDR3 DNA, CDR3 protein. D genes are given only for firm matches. Only part of the rows carry a size: once, few, many, or a class if the clone is expanded.

>TRBJ2-5|NA|NA|TRBV7-9
TGTGCCAGCAGCCCAGAGGAGGGAGTCGAGACCCAGTACTTC
CASSPEEGVETQYF
>TRBJ2-2|few|TRBD2|TRBV20-1
TGCAGCGTCCCTCGACTAGCGGGTCTGAACACCGGGGAGCTGTTTTTT
CSVPRLAGLNTGELFF
>TRBJ2-3|once|NA|TRBV7-3
TGTGCCAGCAGCTTACCCCCCACAGATACGCAGTATTTT
CASSLPPTDTQYF
>TRBJ2-6|NA|NA|TRBV12-3/TRBV12-4
TGTGCCAGCCGAGCTGGGGCCAACGTCCTGACTTTC
CASRAGANVLTF
>TRBJ2-5|NA|TRBD1|TRBV7-9
TGTGCCAGCAGCAGAAGGACAGGGGGCGTAGAGACCCAGTACTTC
CASSRRTGGVETQYF
>TRBJ2-3|NA|TRBD1|TRBV5-6
TGTGCCAGCAGCTTGGAGTTAGGGGGCGATACGCAGTATTTT
CASSLELGGDTQYF
>TRBJ2-5|NA|NA|TRBV2
TGTGCCAGCTCTATCCCCCTTCAAGAGACCCAGTACTTC
CASSIPLQETQYF
>TRBJ2-3|NA|NA|TRBV3-1
TGTGCCAGCAGCCAAGATTTAGCGATAGGGGGGGATACGCAGTATTTT
CASSQDLAIGGDTQYF
>TRBJ1-5|NA|NA|TRBV4-1
TGCGCCAGCAGCCAAGATCCGGACAGTAGCAATCAGCCCCAGCATTTT
CASSQDPDSSNQPQHF
>TRBJ2-3|NA|TRBD1|TRBV19
TGTGCCAGTAGTTCGGCGGACAGGGCTACAGATACGCAGTATTTT
CASSSADRATDTQYF
>TRBJ2-2|few|TRBD2|TRBV29-1
TGCAGCGCTGAATTAGCGGGAGGGTCGAACACCGGGGAGCTGTTTTTT
CSAELAGGSNTGELFF
>TRBJ1-1|NA|NA|TRBV4-2
TGTGCCAGCAGCCAAGGTAGGGGGAACACTGAAGCTTTCTTT
CASSQGRGNTEAFF
>TRBJ2-3|NA|TRBD2|TRBV12-3/TRBV12-4
TGTGCCAGCACCCTAGCGGGAGGGCCTCGCACAGATACGCAGTATTTT
CASTLAGGPRTDTQYF
>TRBJ1-2|medium-sized|NA|TRBV10-1
TGCGCCAGCAGTAGAGGGACCGAGAACTATGGCTACACCTTC
CASSRGTENYGYTF
>TRBJ2-2|few|NA|TRBV4-3
TGCGCCAGCAGCCGAGGGGACGCCACCGGGGAGCTGTTTTTT
CASSRGDATGELFF
>TRBJ1-5|NA|TRBD1|TRBV6-1
TGTGCCAGCAGTGAGGGGGACAGAAGGGCTCAGCCCCAGCATTTT
CASSEGDRRAQPQHF
>TRBJ2-3|NA|TRBD2|TRBV4-1
TGCGCCAGCAGCCAAGAGGAAAGCGGGAGGAGCACAGATACGCAGTATTTT
CASSQEESGRSTDTQYF
>TRBJ2-1|few|TRBD2|TRBV12-3/TRBV12-4
TGTGCCAGCAGTTTTATCGCGGGGGGGCCGGACAATGAGCAGTTCTTC
CASSFIAGGPDNEQFF
>TRBJ1-1|few|NA|TRBV12-5
TGTGCTAGTGGTTTTTCGGGGAACACTGAAGCTTTCTTT
CASGFSGNTEAFF
>TRBJ2-1|few|NA|TRBV12-3/TRBV12-4
TGTGCCAGCAGTCCTTGGGACCAAATCGGTAATGAGCAGTTCTTC
CASSPWDQIGNEQFF
>TRBJ1-4|NA|TRBD1|TRBV5-1
TGCGCCAGCAGCTTGGGAGGGGGCAGTGAAAAACTGTTTTTT
CASSLGGGSEKLFF
>TRBJ2-7|few|NA|TRBV5-6
TGTGCCAGCAGCTTCCCGGGGGCCTACGAGCAGTACTTC
CASSFPGAYEQYF
>TRBJ2-7|NA|NA|TRBV19
TGTGCCAGTAGTGTGAGACAAGCCTACGAGCAGTACTTC
CASSVRQAYEQYF
>TRBJ2-5|NA|NA|TRBV20-1
TGCAGTGCTAGAGAGTACCCGACAGATCAAGAGACCCAGTACTTC
CSAREYPTDQETQYF
>TRBJ1-1|NA|NA|TRBV11-2
TGTGCCAGCAGCTTTACCCTTGGAGGGTATGAAGCTTTCTTT
CASSFTLGGYEAFF
>TRBJ1-2|NA|NA|TRBV6-5
TGTGCCAGCAGTTACTCGGGGACGGGAGGGAATGGCTACACCTTC
CASSYSGTGGNGYTF
>TRBJ1-2|few|NA|TRBV7-9
TGTGCCAGCGACGGGCTGGGGGGCTACACCTTC
CASDGLGGYTF
>TRBJ2-2|few|NA|TRBV5-5
TGTGCCAGCACCACGCCCCGGGAGCTGTTTTTT
CASTTPRELFF
>TRBJ1-1|few|TRBD1|TRBV28
TGTGCCAGCAGCCTTACAGGGGAGACTGAAGCTTTCTTT
CASSLTGETEAFF
>TRBJ2-1|NA|TRBD2|TRBV19
TGTGCCAGTAGTACTAGCGGGAATGAGCAGTTCTTC
CASSTSGNEQFF
>TRBJ1-1|NA|NA|TRBV14
TGTGCCAGCAGCCAAGATACGAGGCGGAAAGCTTTCTTT
CASSQDTRRKAFF
>TRBJ1-1|many|NA|TRBV9
TGTGCCAGCAGCGTAGCGGGAGGAGCTGAAGCTTTCTTT
CASSVAGGAEAFF
>TRBJ2-3|many|NA|TRBV12-3/TRBV12-4
TGTGCCAGCAGCCTTGACCCTAGCACAGATACGCAGTATTTT
CASSLDPSTDTQYF
>TRBJ2-1|few|TRBD2|TRBV15
TGTGCCACCAGCAGAGTCCCCGGGGGGGCCGGCGGTGAGCAGTTCTTC
CATSRVPGGAGGEQFF
>TRBJ2-7|many|NA|TRBV12-3/TRBV12-4
TGTGCCAGCAGTTCCGGGGGCACCTCCTACGAGCAGTACTTC
CASSSGGTSYEQYF
>TRBJ2-7|NA|NA|TRBV2
TGTGCCAGCAGCGACCTAAAGACTAGGTCATCTTACGAGCAGTACTTC
CASSDLKTRSSYEQYF
>TRBJ2-5|NA|TRBD2|TRBV20-1
TGCAGTGCTAGACCCCCCGGACTAGCGGGGAACCAAGAGACCCAGTACTTC
CSARPPGLAGNQETQYF
>TRBJ2-5|few|TRBD1|TRBV6-1
TGTGCCAGCGGTCAAGGGACAGGGGTCGGAGAGACCCAGTACTTC
CASGQGTGVGETQYF
>TRBJ2-7|few|NA|TRBV6-2/TRBV6-3
TGTGCCAGCAGTTGGGAACTTTACGAGCAGTACTTC
CASSWELYEQYF
>TRBJ2-7|few|NA|TRBV14
TGTGCCAGCAGCCAAGCCACAGGGAACGAGCAGTACTTC
CASSQATGNEQYF
>TRBJ2-7|few|NA|TRBV27
TGTGCCAGCGCTCCGGGACAAATCTACGAGCAGTACTTC
CASAPGQIYEQYF
>TRBJ2-3|few|TRBD2|TRBV6-2/TRBV6-3
TGTGCCAGCAGTCCACTAGCGGGAGTTGCAGATACGCAGTATTTT
CASSPLAGVADTQYF